In this sample, the clone carrying this TCR beta chain turned up many times. Germline assignment: CDR1 KGHDR and CDR2 SFDVKD. The CDR3 spans 14 residues. Deletions cut 2 bases from V and 4 bases from J, with 10 bases between. Generated by immunoSEQ multiplex PCR, the TCRdb table keeps only in-frame clones and is missing some. Among approximately 170,000 clones listed, 70% to 80% were seen once. This specimen comes from a study of blood T cell repertoires in COVID-19. This rearrangement joins TRBV24-1 to TRBJ1-2; no definite D call. Sequences were obtained from peripheral blood. The origin of this receptor is a woman aged 50 to 60 with acute or convalescent COVID-19. CDR3 DNA sequence: TGTGCCACCAGTGATTCCCGGCAGGTCTATGGCTACACCTTC. Residues: CATSDSRQVYGYTF.